The entry below describes one T cell receptor (beta chain). The germline gives CDR1 MDHEN, CDR2 SYDVKM. The CDR3 totals 17 residues. The V and J ends lost 3 bases and 0 bases respectively, with 15 bases between them. The sample originates from a study of blood T cell repertoires in COVID-19. Per the original methods: Estimation of nucleated cell counts was performed using reference gene primer amplification. Clones were sequenced by immunoSEQ multiplex PCR, and TCRdb holds only the in-frame ones, with some missing. D and trimming come from the DNA, and the V and J calls and clone size come from that table. This sample has about 120,000 clones, with 80% to 90% found just once.

The TCR was taken from a man aged 65-85 years with active or convalescent COVID-19. Sequenced material: peripheral blood. The chain employs TRBV28 and TRBJ2-4; D unclear. In DNA form, the CDR3 reads TGTGCCAGCAGTTTCCCCCAGGTCCCGCTAGCCAAAAACATTCAGTACTTC. Residues: CASSFPQVPLAKNIQYF.